A selection of T cell receptor beta chains follows, all from one sample in a study of Ad26.COV2.S vaccination and SARS-CoV-2 variants. TCRdb's table, derived via immunoSEQ multiplex PCR, lists solely in-frame clones and lacks some. The sample holds more than 300,000 clones, around 83% seen once. The source material was peripheral blood, sampled in a trial of Ad26.COV2.S vaccine versus placebo. Every receptor here comes from a person aged 18-65 years who received the Ad26.COV2.S COVID-19 vaccine or a placebo. Each CDR3 is given with its conserved first and last residue. A D gene is named only where the DNA matches it firmly. A clone size is listed for some rows: how often the clone was seen (once, few, many), or a class if it is expanded.

d_call	cdr3_length	j_call	clone_size	v_call	cdr3_aa	cdr3_nt
TRBD1	17	TRBJ1-3	-	TRBV11-2	CASSSLGQGVLGNTIYF	TGTGCCAGCAGCTCCTTAGGACAGGGAGTTCTCGGAAACACCATATATTTT
-	12	TRBJ1-2	-	TRBV4-2	CASSQGNYGYTF	TGTGCCAGCAGCCAAGGTAACTATGGCTACACCTTC
-	15	TRBJ2-5	-	TRBV11-2	CASRSRGAQSETQYF	TGTGCCAGCAGGTCTAGAGGGGCGCAATCAGAGACCCAGTACTTC
-	15	TRBJ2-1	-	TRBV15	CATSRDLPSGNEQFF	TGTGCCACCAGCAGAGATCTACCCTCTGGCAATGAGCAGTTCTTC
-	15	TRBJ1-5	-	TRBV2	CASSPEGAHNQPQHF	TGTGCCAGCAGTCCCGAAGGGGCACACAATCAGCCCCAGCATTTT
-	11	TRBJ2-5	once	TRBV5-8	CASSPSETQYF	TGTGCCAGCAGCCCAAGCGAGACCCAGTACTTC
-	12	TRBJ2-1	once	TRBV6-2/TRBV6-3	CASSYGYNEQFF	TGTGCCAGCAGTTACGGCTACAATGAGCAGTTCTTC
-	14	TRBJ1-1	once	TRBV5-1	CASSRGGAYTEAFF	TGCGCCAGCAGCCGCGGTGGTGCCTACACTGAAGCTTTCTTT
-	16	TRBJ2-2	once	TRBV11-3	CASSPFRDGSTGELFF	TGTGCCAGCAGCCCCTTCCGGGACGGGTCCACCGGGGAGCTGTTTTTT
-	13	TRBJ2-7	few	TRBV5-6	CASSLEQAYEQYF	TGTGCCAGCAGCTTGGAGCAGGCCTACGAGCAGTACTTC
-	14	TRBJ2-7	-	TRBV11-2	CASSSPGYSYEQYF	TGTGCCAGCAGCTCTCCGGGCTACTCCTACGAGCAGTACTTC
TRBD1	16	TRBJ1-2	-	TRBV4-3	CASSQEGDRANYGYTF	TGCGCCAGCAGCCAAGAAGGGGACAGGGCTAACTATGGCTACACCTTC
-	17	TRBJ1-4	-	TRBV7-6	CASSLSKEEGTNEKLFF	TGTGCCAGCAGCCTGTCCAAGGAGGAGGGAACTAATGAAAAACTGTTTTTT
-	15	TRBJ2-7	-	TRBV15	CATSRVNGGAYEQYF	TGTGCCACCAGCAGAGTTAACGGGGGTGCCTACGAGCAGTACTTC
-	14	TRBJ2-7	once	TRBV9	CASSGVTKPYEQYF	TGTGCCAGCAGCGGGGTCACGAAGCCCTACGAGCAGTACTTC
-	16	TRBJ1-2	many	TRBV15	CATSRDRSGTNYGYTF	TGTGCCACCAGCAGAGATAGGTCAGGAACTAACTATGGCTACACCTTC
-	15	TRBJ1-5	-	TRBV27	CASSSTDLSNQPQHF	TGTGCCAGCAGCTCGACAGACCTTAGCAATCAGCCCCAGCATTTT
-	18	TRBJ2-5	-	TRBV2	CASSESRRVGHREGGQYF	TGTGCCAGCAGTGAAAGTCGGAGGGTGGGCCATCGGGAAGGGGGCCAGTACTTC
TRBD1	16	TRBJ2-7	-	TRBV19	CASSSLGTGGSNEQYF	TGTGCCAGTAGTTCTCTTGGGACAGGGGGTAGCAACGAGCAGTACTTC
-	19	TRBJ2-5	-	TRBV23-1	CASSQSGRAPCRRQETQYF	TGCGCCAGCAGTCAATCTGGTCGGGCTCCATGCCGCAGGCAAGAGACCCAGTACTTC
-	14	TRBJ2-7	few	TRBV18	CASSPQGSSYEQYF	TGTGCCAGCTCACCACAGGGTAGCTCCTACGAGCAGTACTTC
-	16	TRBJ2-1	-	TRBV4-3	CASSQDGGGSYNEQFF	TGCGCCAGCAGCCAAGATGGGGGCGGCTCCTACAATGAGCAGTTCTTC
-	15	TRBJ1-3	-	TRBV19	CASTLAGHPGNTIYF	TGTGCCTCCACCCTGGCGGGGCACCCTGGAAACACCATATATTTT
-	10	TRBJ2-7	-	TRBV20-1	CSASDYEQYF	TGCAGTGCTTCCGACTACGAGCAGTACTTC
-	15	TRBJ1-4	-	TRBV5-1	CASQYSTAGDEKLFF	TGCGCCAGCCAGTATTCGACCGCAGGGGATGAAAAACTGTTTTTT
-	15	TRBJ1-2	-	TRBV5-5	CASSLEQAKPYGYTF	TGTGCCAGCAGCTTGGAACAGGCGAAACCCTATGGCTACACCTTC